This T cell receptor beta chain was retrieved from a study of shared clonotypes between healthy human individuals. On the study more broadly: Contributing individuals were two females and three males aged 18 to 49.

Each cell subset's genomic DNA was divided evenly among several immunoSEQ plates. On sorted subsets, replicate PCRs used 150 to 250 ng DNA, or tens of thousands of T cell genomes. Here immunoSEQ multiplex PCR was the method, and the copy in TCRdb shows in-frame clones only, minus some. The sample has 2 million to 3 million clones, over 85% seen once. Trimming cost V 5 bases and J 9 bases; bases outside gene matches: 13. The germline gives CDR1 SGHAT, CDR2 FQNNGV. This CDR3 is 15 amino acids long. Comment on this clone: Its matching antigen is unknown.

The study, taken as a whole, reports: Sharing across four donors was highest in naive CD4 (roughly 5%) and lowest in memory CD8 (0.4%).

This chain joins TRBV11-2 and TRBJ1-5; the match to TRBD1 covers 7 bases. Input material: naive CD4+ T cells from PBMCs. Subset of the sample: CD45RA+ positively selected. This sequence was found in a man between 18 and 29 years old in good health. Some clones in this sample may be carry-over from other donors' samples. The CDR3 nucleotides are TGTGCCAGCAGCGGATCCACAGGGGCGCCCCCGCCCCAGCATTTT. This translates into CASSGSTGAPPPQHF.